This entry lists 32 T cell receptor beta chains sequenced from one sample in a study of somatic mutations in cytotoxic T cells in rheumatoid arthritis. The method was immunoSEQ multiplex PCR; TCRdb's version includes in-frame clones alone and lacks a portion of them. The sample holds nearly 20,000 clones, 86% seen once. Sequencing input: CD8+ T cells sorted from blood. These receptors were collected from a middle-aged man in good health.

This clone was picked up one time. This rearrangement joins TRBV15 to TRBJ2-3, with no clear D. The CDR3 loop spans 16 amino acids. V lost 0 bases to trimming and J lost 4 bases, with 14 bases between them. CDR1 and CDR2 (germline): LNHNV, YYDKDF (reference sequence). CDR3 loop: CATSRDQWTVSDTQYF. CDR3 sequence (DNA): TGTGCCACCAGCAGAGACCAGTGGACGGTCTCAGATACGCAGTATTTT.

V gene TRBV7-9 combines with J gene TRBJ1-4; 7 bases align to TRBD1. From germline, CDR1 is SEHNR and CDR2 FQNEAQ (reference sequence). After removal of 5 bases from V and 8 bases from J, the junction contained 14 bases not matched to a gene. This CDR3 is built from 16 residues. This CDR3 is CASSGYRGRILEKLFF. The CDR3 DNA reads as TGTGCCAGCAGCGGTTACAGGGGCAGAATCTTGGAAAAACTGTTTTTT.

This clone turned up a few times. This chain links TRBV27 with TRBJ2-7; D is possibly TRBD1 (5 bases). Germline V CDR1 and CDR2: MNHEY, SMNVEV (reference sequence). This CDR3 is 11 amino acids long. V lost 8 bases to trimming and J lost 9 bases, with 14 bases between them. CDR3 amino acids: CASGKGQRQYF. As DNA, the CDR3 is TGTGCCAGCGGAAAGGGGCAGAGGCAGTACTTC.

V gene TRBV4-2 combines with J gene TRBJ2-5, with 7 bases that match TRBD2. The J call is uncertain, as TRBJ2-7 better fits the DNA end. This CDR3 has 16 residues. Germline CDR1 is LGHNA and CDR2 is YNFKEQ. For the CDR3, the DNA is TGTGCCAGCAGCCAAGATTGGGTGCGGGAGAAGAACGAGCAGTACTTC. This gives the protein CASSQDWVREKNEQYF.

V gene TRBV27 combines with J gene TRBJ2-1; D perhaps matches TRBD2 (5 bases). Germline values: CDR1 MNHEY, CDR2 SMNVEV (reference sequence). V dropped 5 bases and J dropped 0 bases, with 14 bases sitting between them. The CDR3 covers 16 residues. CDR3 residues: CASSPLALSSYNEQFF. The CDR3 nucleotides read TGTGCCAGCAGTCCCTTAGCGCTGAGCTCCTACAATGAGCAGTTCTTC.

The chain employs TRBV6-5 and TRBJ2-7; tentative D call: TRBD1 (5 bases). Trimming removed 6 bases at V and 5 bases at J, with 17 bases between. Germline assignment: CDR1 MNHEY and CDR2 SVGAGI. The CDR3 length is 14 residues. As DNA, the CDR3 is TGTGCCAGCAGGACGCAGGGTGGCGACCACGAGCAGTACTTC. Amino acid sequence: CASRTQGGDHEQYF.

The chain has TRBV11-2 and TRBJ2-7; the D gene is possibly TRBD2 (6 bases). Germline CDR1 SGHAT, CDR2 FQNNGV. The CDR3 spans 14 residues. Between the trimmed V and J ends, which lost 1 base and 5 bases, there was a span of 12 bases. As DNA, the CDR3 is TGTGCCAGCAGCTTAGGTGCGGGGACGGACGAGCAGTACTTC. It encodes CASSLGAGTDEQYF.

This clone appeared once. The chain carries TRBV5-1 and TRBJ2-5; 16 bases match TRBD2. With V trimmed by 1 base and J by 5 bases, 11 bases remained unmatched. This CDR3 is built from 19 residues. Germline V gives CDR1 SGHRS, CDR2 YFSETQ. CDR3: CASSLLGTSGRAEGETQYF. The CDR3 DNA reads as TGCGCCAGCAGCTTGCTAGGGACTAGCGGGAGGGCCGAGGGGGAGACCCAGTACTTC.

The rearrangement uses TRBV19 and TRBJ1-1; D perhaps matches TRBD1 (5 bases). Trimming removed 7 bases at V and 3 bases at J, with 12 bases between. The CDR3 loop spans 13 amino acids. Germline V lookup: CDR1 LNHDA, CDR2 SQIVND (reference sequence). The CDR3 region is CASTSWGDTEAFF. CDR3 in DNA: TGTGCCAGTACGTCTTGGGGGGACACTGAAGCTTTCTTT.

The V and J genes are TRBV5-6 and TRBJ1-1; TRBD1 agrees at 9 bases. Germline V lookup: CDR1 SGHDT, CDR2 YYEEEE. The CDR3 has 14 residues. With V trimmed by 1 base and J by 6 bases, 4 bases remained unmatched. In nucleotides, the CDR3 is TGTGCCAGCAGCTTGACACAGGGGGCTGCTGAAGCTTTCTTT. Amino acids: CASSLTQGAAEAFF.

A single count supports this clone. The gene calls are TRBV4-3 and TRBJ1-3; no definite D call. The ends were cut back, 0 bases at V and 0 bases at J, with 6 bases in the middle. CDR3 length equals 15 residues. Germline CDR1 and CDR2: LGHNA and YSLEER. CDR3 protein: CASSQELGSGNTIYF. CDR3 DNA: TGCGCCAGCAGCCAAGAATTAGGCTCTGGAAACACCATATATTTT.

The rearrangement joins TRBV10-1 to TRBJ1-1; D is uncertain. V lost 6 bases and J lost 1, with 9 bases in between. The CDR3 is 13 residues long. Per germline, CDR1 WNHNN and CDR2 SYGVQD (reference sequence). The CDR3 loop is CASSHGSNTEAFF. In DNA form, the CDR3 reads TGCGCCAGCAGCCACGGGTCGAACACTGAAGCTTTCTTT.

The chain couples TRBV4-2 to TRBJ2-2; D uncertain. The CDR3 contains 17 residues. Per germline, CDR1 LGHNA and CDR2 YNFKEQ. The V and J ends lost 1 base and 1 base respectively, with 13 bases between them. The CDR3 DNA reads TGTGCCAGCAGCCAAGTCCTGTGGGAAGAGAACACCGGGGAGCTGTTTTTT. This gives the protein CASSQVLWEENTGELFF.

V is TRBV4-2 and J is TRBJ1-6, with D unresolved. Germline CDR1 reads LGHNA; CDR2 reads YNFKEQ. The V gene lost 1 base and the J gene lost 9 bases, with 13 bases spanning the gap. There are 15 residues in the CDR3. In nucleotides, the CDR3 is TGTGCCAGCAGCCAAGGGGAAGGGTTGGTTTCACCCCTCCACTTT. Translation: CASSQGEGLVSPLHF.

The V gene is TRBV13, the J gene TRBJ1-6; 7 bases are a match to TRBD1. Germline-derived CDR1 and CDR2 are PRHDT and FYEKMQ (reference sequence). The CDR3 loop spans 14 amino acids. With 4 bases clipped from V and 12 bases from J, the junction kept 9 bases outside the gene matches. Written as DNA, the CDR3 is TGTGCCAGCAGCTCCCGGACAGGAAGTGGACCCCTCCACTTT. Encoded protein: CASSSRTGSGPLHF.

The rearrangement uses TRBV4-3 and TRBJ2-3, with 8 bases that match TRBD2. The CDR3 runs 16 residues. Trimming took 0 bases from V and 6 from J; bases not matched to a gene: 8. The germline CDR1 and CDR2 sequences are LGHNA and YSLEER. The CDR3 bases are TGCGCCAGCAGCCAAGAAACAGCGGGAGCCTTGGATACGCAGTATTTT. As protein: CASSQETAGALDTQYF.

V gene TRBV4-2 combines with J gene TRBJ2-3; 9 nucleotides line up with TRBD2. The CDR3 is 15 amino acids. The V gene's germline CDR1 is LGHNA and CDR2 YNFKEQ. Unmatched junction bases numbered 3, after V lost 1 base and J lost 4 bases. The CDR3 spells CASSQVSGSADTQYF. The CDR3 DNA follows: TGTGCCAGCAGCCAAGTTAGCGGGAGCGCAGATACGCAGTATTTT.

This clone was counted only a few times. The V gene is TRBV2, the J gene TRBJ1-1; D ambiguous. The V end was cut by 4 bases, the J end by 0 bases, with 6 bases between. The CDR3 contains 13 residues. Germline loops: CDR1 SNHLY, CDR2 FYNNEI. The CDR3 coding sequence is TGTGCCAGCAGTGCTAGCCTGAACACTGAAGCTTTCTTT. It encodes CASSASLNTEAFF.

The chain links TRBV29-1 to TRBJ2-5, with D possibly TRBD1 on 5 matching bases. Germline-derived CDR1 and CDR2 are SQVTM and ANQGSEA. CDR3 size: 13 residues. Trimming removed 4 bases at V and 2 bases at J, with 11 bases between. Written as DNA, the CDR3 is TGCAGCGTTGTGGGGCAGCTACAAGAGACCCAGTACTTC. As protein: CSVVGQLQETQYF. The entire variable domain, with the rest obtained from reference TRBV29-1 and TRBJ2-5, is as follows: SAVISQKPSRDICQRGTSLTIQCQVDSQVTMMFWYRQQPGQSLTLIATANQGSEATYESGFVIDKFPISRPNLTFSTLTVSNMSPEDSSIYLCSVVGQLQETQYFGPGTRLLVL.

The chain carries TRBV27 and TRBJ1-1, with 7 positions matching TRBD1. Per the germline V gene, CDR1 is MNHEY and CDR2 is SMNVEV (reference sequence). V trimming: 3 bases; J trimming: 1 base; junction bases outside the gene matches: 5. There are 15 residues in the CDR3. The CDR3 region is CASSFKGAENTEAFF. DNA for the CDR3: TGTGCCAGCAGTTTTAAGGGGGCCGAGAACACTGAAGCTTTCTTT.

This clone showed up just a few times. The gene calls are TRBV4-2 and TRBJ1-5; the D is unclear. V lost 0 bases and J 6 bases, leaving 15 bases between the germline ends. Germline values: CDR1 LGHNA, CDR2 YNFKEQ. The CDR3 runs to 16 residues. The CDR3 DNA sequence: TGTGCCAGCAGCCAAGACCCGCGACCGGTGGGTCAGCCCCAGCATTTT. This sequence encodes CASSQDPRPVGQPQHF.

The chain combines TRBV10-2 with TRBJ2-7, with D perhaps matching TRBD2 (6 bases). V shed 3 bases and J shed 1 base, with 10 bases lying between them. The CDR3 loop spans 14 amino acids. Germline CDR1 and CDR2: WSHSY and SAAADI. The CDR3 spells CASSDGTLSYEQYF. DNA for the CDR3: TGCGCCAGCAGTGATGGGACTCTTTCCTACGAGCAGTACTTC.

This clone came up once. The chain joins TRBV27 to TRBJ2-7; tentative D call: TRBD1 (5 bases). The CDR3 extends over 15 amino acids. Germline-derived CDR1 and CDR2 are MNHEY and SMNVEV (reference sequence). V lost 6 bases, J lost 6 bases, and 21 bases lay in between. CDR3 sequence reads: CASSPLPLRGGEQYF. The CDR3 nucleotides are TGTGCCAGCAGCCCCCTACCCCTAAGGGGTGGCGAGCAGTACTTC.

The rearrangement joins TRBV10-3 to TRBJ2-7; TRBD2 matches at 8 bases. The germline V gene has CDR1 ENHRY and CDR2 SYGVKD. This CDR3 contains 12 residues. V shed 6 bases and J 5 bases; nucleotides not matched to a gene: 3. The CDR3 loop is CAISREGNEQYF. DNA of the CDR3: TGTGCCATCAGCCGGGAGGGCAACGAGCAGTACTTC.

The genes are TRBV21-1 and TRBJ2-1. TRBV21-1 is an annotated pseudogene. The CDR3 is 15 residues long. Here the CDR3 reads CASSKGVHARIEQFF. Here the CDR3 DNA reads TGTGCCAGCAGCAAAGGGGTTCACGCCCGAATAGAGCAGTTCTTC.

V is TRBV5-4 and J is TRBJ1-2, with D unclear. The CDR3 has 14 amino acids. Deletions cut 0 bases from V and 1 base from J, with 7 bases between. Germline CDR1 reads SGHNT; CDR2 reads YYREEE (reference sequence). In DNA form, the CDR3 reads TGTGCCAGCAGCTTGGTTGCCGGTAACTATGGCTACACCTTC. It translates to CASSLVAGNYGYTF. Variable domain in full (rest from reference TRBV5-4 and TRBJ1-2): ETGVTQSPTHLIKTRGQQVTLRCSSQSGHNTVSWYQQALGQGPQFIFQYYREEENGRGNFPPRFSGLQFPNYSSELNVNALELDDSALYLCASSLVAGNYGYTFGSGTRLTVV.

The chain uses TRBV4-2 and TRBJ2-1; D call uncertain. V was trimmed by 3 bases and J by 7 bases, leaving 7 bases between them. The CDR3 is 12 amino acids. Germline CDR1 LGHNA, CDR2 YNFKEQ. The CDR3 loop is CASSHLGNEQFF. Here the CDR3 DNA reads TGTGCCAGCAGCCACCTAGGAAATGAGCAGTTCTTC.

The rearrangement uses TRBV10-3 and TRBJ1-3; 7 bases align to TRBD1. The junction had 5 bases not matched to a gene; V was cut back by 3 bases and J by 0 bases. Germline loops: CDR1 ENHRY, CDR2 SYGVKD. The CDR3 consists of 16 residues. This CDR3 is CAISDEGALSGNTIYF. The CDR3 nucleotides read TGTGCCATCAGTGACGAGGGGGCCCTCTCTGGAAACACCATATATTTT.

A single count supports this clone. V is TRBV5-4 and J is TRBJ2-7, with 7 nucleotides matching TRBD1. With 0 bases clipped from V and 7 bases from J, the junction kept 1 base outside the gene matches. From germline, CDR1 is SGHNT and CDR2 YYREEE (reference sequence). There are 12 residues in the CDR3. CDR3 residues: CASSLGQGEQYF. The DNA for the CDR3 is TGTGCCAGCAGCTTGGGACAGGGTGAGCAGTACTTC.

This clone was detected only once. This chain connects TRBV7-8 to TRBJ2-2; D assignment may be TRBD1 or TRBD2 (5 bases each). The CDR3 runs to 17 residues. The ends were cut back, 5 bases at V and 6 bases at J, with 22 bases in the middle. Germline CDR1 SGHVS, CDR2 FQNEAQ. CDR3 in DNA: TGTGCCAGCAGCGAGGCAGGGAGCCTCCCCTCCTCCGGGGAGCTGTTTTTT. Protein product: CASSEAGSLPSSGELFF.

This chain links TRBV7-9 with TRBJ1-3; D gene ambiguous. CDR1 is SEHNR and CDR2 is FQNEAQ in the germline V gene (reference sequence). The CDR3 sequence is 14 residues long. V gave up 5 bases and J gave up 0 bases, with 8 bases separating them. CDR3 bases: TGTGCCAGCAGCCCTACGAACTCTGGAAACACCATATATTTT. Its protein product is CASSPTNSGNTIYF. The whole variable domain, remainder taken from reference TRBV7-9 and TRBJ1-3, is DTGVSQNPRHKITKRGQNVTFRCDPISEHNRLYWYRQTLGQGPEFLTYFQNEAQLEKSRLLSDRFSAERPKGSFSTLEIQRTEQGDSAMYLCASSPTNSGNTIYFGEGSWLTVV.

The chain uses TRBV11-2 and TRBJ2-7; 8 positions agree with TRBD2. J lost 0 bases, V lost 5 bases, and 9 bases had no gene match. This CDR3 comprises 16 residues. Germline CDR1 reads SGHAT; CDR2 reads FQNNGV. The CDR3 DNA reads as TGTGCCAGCAGCCCCCTTAGCGGGACACTCTCCTACGAGCAGTACTTC. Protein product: CASSPLSGTLSYEQYF.